This T cell receptor (beta chain) came from a study of CD8+CD57+ T cells in acquired aplastic anemia. Whole-study context: Sorted CD4+ and CD8+ cell DNA averaged about 3.5 ug. Healthy donors gave 11 million or so reads on average for CD4+ cells. Points from the study as a whole: Patients and controls were found to share twenty-nine CD8+ CDR3 sequences.

Genomic DNA templated the TCR beta VDJ and CDR3 profiling. Each CDR3 protein is one row after TCRdb ran MiXCR on the reads. Of about 210,000 distinct CDR3 sequences listed, approximately 35% are singletons. The CDR3 length is 17 residues. The junction had 6 bases not matched to a gene; V was cut back by 1 base and J by 0 bases. Germline CDR1 KGHDR, CDR2 SFDVKD. Turning to this clonotype: Its target is not known.

This receptor was obtained from a human donor in good health, serving as a control. This chain connects TRBV24-1 to TRBJ2-3; 7 bases are shared with TRBD2. The sequencing input was sorted CD4+, CD8+, or CD8+CD57+ T cells (not recorded which) from PBMCs. CDR3 DNA sequence: TGTGCCACCAGTGATTTCGCTCTCGGGGGGAGCACAGATACGCAGTATTTT. This sequence encodes CATSDFALGGSTDTQYF.